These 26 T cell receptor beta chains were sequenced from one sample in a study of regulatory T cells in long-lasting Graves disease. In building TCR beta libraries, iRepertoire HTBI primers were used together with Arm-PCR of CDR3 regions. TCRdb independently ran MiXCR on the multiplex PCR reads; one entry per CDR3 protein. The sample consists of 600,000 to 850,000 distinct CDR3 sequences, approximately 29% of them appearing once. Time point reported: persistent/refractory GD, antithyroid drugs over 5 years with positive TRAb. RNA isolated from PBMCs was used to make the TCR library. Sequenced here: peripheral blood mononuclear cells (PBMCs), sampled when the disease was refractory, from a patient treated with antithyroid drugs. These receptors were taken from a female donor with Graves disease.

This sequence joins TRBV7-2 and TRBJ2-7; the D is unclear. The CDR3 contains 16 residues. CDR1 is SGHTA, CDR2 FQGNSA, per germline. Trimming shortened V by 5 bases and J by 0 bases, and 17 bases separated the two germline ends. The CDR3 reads CASSRGTGVSSYEQYF. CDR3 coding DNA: TGTGCCAGCAGCCGAGGAACGGGTGTTAGCTCCTACGAGCAGTACTTC.

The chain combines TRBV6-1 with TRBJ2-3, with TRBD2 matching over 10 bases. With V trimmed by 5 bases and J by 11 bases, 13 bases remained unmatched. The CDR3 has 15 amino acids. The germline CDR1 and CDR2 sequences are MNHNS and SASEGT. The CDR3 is CASSNTGTSAPRQYF. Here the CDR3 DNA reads TGTGCCAGCAGTAACACCGGGACTAGCGCCCCGAGGCAGTATTTT.

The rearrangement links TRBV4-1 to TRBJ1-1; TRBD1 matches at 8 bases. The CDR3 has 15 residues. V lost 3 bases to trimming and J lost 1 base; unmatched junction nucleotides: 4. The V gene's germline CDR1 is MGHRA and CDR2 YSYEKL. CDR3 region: CASSQTDRANTEAFF. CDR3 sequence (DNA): TGCGCCAGCAGCCAGACGGACAGGGCGAACACTGAAGCTTTCTTT.

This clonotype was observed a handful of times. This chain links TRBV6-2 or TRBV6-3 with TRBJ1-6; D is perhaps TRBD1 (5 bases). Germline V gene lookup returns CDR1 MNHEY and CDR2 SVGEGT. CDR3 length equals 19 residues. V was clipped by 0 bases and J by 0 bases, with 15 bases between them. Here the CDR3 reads CASSYSGRTGSSYNSPLHF. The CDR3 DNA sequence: TGTGCCAGCAGTTACTCGGGGCGAACGGGAAGCTCCTATAATTCACCCCTCCACTTT.

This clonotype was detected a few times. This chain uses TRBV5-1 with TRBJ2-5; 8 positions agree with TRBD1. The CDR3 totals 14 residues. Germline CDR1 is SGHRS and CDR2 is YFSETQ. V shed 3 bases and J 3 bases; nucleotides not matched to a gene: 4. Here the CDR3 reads CASSSTTGEETQYF. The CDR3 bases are TGCGCCAGCAGCTCGACGACAGGGGAAGAGACCCAGTACTTC.

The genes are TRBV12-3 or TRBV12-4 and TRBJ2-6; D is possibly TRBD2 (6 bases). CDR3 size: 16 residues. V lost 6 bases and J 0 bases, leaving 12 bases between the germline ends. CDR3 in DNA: TGTGCCAGCAGCCCCCGGGGGTTCTCTGGGGCCAACGTCCTGACTTTC. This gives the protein CASSPRGFSGANVLTF.

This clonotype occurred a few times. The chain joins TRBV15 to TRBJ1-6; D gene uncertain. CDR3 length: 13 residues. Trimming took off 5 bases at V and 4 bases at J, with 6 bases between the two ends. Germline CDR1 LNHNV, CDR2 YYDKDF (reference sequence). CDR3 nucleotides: TGTGCCACCAGCGGATTTTATAATTCACCCCTCCACTTT. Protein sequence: CATSGFYNSPLHF.

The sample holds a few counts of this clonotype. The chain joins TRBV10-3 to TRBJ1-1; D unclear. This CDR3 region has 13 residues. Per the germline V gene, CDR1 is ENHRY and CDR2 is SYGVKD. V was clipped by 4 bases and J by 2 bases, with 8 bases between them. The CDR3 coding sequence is TGTGCCATCAGTGTGGCCGAAAACACTGAAGCTTTCTTT. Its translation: CAISVAENTEAFF.

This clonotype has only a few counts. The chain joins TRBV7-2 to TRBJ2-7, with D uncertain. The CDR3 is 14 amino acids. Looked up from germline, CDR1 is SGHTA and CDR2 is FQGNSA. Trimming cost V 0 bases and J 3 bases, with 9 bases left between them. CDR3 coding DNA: TGTGCCAGCAGCTTAGCGGTCACATACTACGAGCAGTACTTC. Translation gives CASSLAVTYYEQYF.

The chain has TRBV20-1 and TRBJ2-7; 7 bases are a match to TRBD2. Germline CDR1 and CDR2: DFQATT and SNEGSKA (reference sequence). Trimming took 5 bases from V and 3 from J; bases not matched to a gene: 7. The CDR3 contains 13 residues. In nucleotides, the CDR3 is TGCAGTGCTCTCTCCGGGGGGAACTACGAGCAGTACTTC. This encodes CSALSGGNYEQYF.

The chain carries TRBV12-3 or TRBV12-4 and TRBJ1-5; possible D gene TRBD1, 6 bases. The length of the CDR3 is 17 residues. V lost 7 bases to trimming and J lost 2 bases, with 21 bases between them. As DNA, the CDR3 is TGTGCCAGCATGCTGACAGGCCAAAGGAGGGGCAATCAGCCCCAGCATTTT. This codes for CASMLTGQRRGNQPQHF.

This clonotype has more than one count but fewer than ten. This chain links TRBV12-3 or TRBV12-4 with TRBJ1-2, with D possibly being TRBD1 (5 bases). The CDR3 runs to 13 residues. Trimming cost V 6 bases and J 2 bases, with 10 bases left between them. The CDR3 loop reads CASRSRGNYGYTF. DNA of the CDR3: TGTGCCAGCAGAAGTAGGGGCAACTATGGCTACACCTTC.

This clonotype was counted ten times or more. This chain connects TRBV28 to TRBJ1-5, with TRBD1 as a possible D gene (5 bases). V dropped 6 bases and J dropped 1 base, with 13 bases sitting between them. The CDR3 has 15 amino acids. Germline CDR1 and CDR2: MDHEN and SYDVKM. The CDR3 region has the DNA TGTGCCAGCAGACGAACAGGTGTCAGCAATCAGCCCCAGCATTTT. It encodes CASRRTGVSNQPQHF. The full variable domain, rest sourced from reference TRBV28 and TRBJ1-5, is DVKVTQSSRYLVKRTGEKVFLECVQDMDHENMFWYRQDPGLGLRLIYFSYDVKMKEKGDIPEGYSVSREKKERFSLILESASTNQTSMYLCASRRTGVSNQPQHFGDGTRLSIL.

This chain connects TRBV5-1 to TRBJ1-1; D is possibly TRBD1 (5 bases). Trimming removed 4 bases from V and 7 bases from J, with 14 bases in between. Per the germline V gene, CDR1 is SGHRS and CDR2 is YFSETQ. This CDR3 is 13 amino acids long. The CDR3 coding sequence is TGCGCCAGCAGCGGGGACGGGAGGCATGAAGCTTTCTTT. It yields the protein CASSGDGRHEAFF.

The chain's CDR3 is CASSLGPSGALGYGYTF. The CDR3 region has the DNA TGTGCCAGCAGTTTAGGTCCCTCAGGGGCCCTAGGCTATGGCTACACCTTC. The chain carries TRBV12-3 or TRBV12-4 and TRBJ1-2, with D maybe TRBD1 (6 bases). This CDR3 comprises 17 residues. With 1 base removed from V and 4 bases from J, the gap between germline ends came to 19 bases.

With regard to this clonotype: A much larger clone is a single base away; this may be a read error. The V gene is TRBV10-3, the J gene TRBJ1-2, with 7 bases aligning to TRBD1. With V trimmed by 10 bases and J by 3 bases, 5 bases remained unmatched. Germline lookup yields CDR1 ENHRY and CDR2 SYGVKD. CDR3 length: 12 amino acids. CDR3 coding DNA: TGTGCCAGCGGTGGACAGGACTATGGCTACACCTTC. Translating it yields CASGGQDYGYTF.

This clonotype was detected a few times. The CDR3 nucleotides read TGTGCCAGCAGTGGGGATTCCGGTATCGGGGAGCTGTTTTTT. Translating it yields CASSGDSGIGELFF. The chain joins TRBV12-3 or TRBV12-4 to TRBJ2-2; D remains ambiguous. The CDR3 is 14 residues long. Trimming removed 5 bases at V and 7 bases at J, with 14 bases between.

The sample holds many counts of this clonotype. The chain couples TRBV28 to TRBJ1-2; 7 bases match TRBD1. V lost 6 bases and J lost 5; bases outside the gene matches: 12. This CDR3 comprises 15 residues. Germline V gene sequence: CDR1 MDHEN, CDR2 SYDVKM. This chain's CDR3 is CASRSQGQGLYGYTF. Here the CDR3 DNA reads TGTGCCAGCAGGTCACAGGGGCAGGGGCTTTATGGCTACACCTTC.

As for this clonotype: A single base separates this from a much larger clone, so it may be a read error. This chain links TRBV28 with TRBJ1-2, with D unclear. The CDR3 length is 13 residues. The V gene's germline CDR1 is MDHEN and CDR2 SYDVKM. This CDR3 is CVSSLVGYYGYTF. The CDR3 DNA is TGTGTCAGCAGTTTGGTCGGATACTATGGCTACACCTTC.

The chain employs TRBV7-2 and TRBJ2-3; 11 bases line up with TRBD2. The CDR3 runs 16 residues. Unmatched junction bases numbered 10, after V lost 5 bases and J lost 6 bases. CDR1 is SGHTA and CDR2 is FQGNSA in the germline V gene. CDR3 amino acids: CASSQDTSGSGDTQYF. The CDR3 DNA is TGTGCCAGCAGCCAAGATACTAGCGGGAGTGGCGATACGCAGTATTTT. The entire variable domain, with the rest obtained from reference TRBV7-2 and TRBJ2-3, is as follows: GAGVSQSPSNKVTEKGKDVELRCDPISGHTALYWYRQSLGQGLEFLIYFQGNSAPDKSGLPSDRFSAERTGGSVSTLTIQRTQQEDSAVYLCASSQDTSGSGDTQYFGPGTRLTVL.

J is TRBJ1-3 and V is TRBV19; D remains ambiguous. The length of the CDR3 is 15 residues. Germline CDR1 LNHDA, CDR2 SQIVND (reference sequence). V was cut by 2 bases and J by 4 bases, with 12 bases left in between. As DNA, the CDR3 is TGTGCCAGTAGTATACCCGGGCGAGCGGGAAACACCATATATTTT. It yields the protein CASSIPGRAGNTIYF.

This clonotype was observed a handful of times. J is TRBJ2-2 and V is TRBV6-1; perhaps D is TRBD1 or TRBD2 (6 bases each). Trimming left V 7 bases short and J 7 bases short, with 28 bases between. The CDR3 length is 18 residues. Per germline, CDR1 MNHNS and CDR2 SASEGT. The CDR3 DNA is TGTGCCAGCATCCATTCCGGGCCTCTTGGGGGGCGAATCGGGGAGCTGTTTTTT. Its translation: CASIHSGPLGGRIGELFF.

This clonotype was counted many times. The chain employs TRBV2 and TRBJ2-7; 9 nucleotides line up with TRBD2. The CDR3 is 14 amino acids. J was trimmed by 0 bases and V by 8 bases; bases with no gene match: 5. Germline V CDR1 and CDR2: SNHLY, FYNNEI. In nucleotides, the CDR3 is TGTGCCAGCGGACTAGCGTCGAGCTCCTACGAGCAGTACTTC. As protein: CASGLASSSYEQYF. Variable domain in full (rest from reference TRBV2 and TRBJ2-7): EPEVTQTPSHQVTQMGQEVILRCVPISNHLYFYWYRQILGQKVEFLVSFYNNEISEKSEIFDDQFSVERPDGSNFTLKIRSTKLEDSAMYFCASGLASSSYEQYFGPGTRLTVT.

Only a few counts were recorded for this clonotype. The CDR3, as DNA: TGCGCCAGCAGCTTGGCTCGGGGCTGGACTGAAGCTTTCTTT. Protein product: CASSLARGWTEAFF. This rearrangement joins TRBV5-1 to TRBJ1-1; TRBD1 might be the D (5 bases). The ends were cut back, 0 bases at V and 5 bases at J, with 11 bases in the middle. Germline assignment: CDR1 SGHRS and CDR2 YFSETQ. This CDR3 has 14 residues.

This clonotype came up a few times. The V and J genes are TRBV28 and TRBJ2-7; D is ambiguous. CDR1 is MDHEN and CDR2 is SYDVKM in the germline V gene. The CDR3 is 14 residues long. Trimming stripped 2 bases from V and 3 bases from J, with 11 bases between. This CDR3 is CASSLIGEDYEQYF. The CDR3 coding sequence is TGTGCCAGCAGTTTAATAGGTGAAGACTACGAGCAGTACTTC.

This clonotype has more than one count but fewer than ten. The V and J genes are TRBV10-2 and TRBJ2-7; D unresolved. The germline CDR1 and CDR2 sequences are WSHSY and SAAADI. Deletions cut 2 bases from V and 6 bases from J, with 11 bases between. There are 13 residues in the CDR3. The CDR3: CASSELAPGEQYF. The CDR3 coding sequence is TGCGCCAGCAGTGAGCTTGCCCCCGGCGAGCAGTACTTC.